This T cell receptor beta chain was identified during a study of blood T cell repertoires in COVID-19. Turning to the study itself: Spain, Italy and the United States supplied samples that represented acute and convalescent COVID-19. Sources were T cells, B-cell-depleted T cells, or PBMCs; the material itself was cDNA or gDNA.

CDR1 is SGDLS, CDR2 YYNGEE, per germline. The V end was cut by 3 bases, the J end by 10 bases, with 16 bases between. This CDR3 has 14 amino acids. As processed by the authors: Amplification of reference gene primers provided the estimated nucleated cell counts. Clones were read by immunoSEQ multiplex PCR, and TCRdb kept only the in-frame ones, dropping some. V and J calls and clone size are given by that table; D and trimming were obtained from the DNA. In the table there are about 98,000 clones, about 85% of which are singletons. This chain connects TRBV9 to TRBJ1-4; a weak D match, TRBD1 (6 bases). The sequence was collected from an older man with acute or convalescent COVID-19. The sequenced sample consisted of peripheral blood. The CDR3 loop is CASSEGTLGRKLFF. As DNA, the CDR3 is TGTGCCAGCAGCGAGGGGACACTCGGAAGAAAACTGTTTTTT.